This paragraph covers one TCR beta chain sequence. TCRdb re-called the RACE reads through MiXCR, storing one row per CDR3 protein. The table includes fewer than 300,000 distinct CDR3 sequences, approximately 8.6% detected once. Regarding time point: pre-sensitization, week 0. Treatment here: therapeutic diphenylcyclopropenone sensitization with weekly scalp DPC. The sample originates from a study of human T cells and chemical hapten exposure. Across the study: Diphenylcyclopropenone was administered weekly to the scalp of patients throughout the approximately 24-week study. Readings were taken at 6 days from patch tests that had applied 0.01% DPC to the upper back. How much TCR each sample yielded varied, mostly because pooled library volumes differed slightly.

This receptor was identified in a woman in her 40s with alopecia areata. Some clones in this sample may be carry-over from other donors' samples. The specimen comprised whole blood, sampled in connection with sensitization to the hapten diphenylcyclopropenone (DPC).

The chain's CDR3 is CASSYLNYEQYF. As DNA, the CDR3 is TGTGCCAGCAGTTACCTAAACTACGAGCAGTACTTC. This chain connects TRBV6-2 or TRBV6-3 to TRBJ2-7; D gene uncertain. The CDR3 has 12 residues. Germline values: CDR1 MNHEY, CDR2 SVGEGT. The V gene lost 2 bases and the J gene lost 3 bases, with 5 bases spanning the gap.